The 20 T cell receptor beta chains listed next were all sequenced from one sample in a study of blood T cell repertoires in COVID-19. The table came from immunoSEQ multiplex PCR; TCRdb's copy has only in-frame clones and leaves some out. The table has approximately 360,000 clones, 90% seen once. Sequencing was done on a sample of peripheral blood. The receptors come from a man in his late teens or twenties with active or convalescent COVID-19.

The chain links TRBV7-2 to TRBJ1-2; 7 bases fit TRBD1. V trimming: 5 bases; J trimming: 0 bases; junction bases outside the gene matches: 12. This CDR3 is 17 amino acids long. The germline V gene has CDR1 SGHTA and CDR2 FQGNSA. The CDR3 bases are TGTGCCAGCAGCCAAGAGACAGGGTTTTTCTCTAACTATGGCTACACCTTC. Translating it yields CASSQETGFFSNYGYTF.

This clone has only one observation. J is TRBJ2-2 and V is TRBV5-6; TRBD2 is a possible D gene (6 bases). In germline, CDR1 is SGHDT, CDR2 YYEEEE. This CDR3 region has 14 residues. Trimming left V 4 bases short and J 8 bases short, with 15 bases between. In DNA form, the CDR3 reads TGTGCCAGCAGCATCGGGACTTATCCTGGGGAGCTGTTTTTT. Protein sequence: CASSIGTYPGELFF.

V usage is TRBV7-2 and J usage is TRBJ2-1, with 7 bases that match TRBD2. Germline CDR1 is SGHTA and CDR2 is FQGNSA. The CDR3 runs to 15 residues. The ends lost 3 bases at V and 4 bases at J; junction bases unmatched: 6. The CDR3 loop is CASSFNGGKYNEQFF. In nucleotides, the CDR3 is TGTGCCAGCAGCTTTAACGGGGGGAAATACAATGAGCAGTTCTTC.

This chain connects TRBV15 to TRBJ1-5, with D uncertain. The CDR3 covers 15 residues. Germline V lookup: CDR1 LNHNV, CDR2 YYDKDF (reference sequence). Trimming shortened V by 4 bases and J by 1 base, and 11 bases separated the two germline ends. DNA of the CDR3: TGTGCCACCAGCATAGACCTTATGAGCAATCAGCCCCAGCATTTT. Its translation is CATSIDLMSNQPQHF.

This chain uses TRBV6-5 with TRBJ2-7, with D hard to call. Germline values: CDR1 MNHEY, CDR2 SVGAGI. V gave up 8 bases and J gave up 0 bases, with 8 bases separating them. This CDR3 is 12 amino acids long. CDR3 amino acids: CASLLSSYEQYF. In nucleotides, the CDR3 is TGTGCCAGCCTCTTGAGCTCCTACGAGCAGTACTTC.

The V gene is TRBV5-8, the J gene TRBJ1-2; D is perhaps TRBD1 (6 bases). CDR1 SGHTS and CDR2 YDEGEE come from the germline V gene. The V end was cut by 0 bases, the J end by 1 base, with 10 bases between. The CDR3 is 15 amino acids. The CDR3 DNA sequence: TGTGCCAGCAGCTTGGACAGGGCTAATAACTATGGCTACACCTTC. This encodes CASSLDRANNYGYTF.

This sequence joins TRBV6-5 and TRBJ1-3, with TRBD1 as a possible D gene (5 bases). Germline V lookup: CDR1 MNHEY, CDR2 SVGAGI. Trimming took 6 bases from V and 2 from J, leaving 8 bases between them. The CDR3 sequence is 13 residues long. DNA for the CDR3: TGTGCCAGCAGAACGGGGGCTGGAAACACCATATATTTT. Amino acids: CASRTGAGNTIYF.

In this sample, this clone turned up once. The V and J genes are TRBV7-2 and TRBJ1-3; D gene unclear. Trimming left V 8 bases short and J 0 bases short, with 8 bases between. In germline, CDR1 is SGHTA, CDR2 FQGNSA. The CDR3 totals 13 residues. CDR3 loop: CASAPVSGNTIYF. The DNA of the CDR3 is TGTGCCAGCGCCCCGGTCTCTGGAAACACCATATATTTT. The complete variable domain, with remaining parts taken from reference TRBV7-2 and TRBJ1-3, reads GAGVSQSPSNKVTEKGKDVELRCDPISGHTALYWYRQSLGQGLEFLIYFQGNSAPDKSGLPSDRFSAERTGGSVSTLTIQRTQQEDSAVYLCASAPVSGNTIYFGEGSWLTVV.

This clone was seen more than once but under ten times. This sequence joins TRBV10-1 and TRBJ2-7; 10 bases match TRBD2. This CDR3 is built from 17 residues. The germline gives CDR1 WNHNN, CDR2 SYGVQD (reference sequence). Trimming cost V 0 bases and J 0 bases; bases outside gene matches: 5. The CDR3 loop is CASSESLAGDFSYEQYF. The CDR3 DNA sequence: TGCGCCAGCAGTGAGTCGCTAGCGGGGGACTTCTCCTACGAGCAGTACTTC.

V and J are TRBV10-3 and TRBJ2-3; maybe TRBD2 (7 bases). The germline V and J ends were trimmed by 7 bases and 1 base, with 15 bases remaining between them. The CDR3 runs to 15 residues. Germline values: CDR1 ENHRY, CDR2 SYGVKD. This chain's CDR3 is CAIKGGGGGTDTQYF. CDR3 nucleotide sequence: TGTGCCATCAAGGGTGGCGGGGGCGGCACAGATACGCAGTATTTT.

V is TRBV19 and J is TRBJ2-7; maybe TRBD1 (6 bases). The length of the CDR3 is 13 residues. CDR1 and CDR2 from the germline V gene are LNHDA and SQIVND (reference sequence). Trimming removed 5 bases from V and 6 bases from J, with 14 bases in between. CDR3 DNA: TGTGCCAGTAGTTTGTCACAGGGAAGCGAGCAGTACTTC. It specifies CASSLSQGSEQYF.

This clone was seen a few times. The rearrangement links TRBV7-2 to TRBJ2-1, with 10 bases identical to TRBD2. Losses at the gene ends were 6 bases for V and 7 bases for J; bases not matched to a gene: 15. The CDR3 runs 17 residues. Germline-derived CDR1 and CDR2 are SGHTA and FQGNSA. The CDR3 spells CASSSTLLAGRRNEQFF. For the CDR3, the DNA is TGTGCCAGCAGTTCCACCTTACTAGCGGGGCGTCGAAATGAGCAGTTCTTC.

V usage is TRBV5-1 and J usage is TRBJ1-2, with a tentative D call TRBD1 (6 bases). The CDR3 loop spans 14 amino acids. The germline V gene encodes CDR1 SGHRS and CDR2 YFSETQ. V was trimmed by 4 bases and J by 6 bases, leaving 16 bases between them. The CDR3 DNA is TGCGCCAGCAGCCCCGTGGACAGCGGGAATGGCTACACCTTC. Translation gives CASSPVDSGNGYTF.

CDR3 in amino acids: CASSLALETGSVRGYTF. CDR3 nucleotide sequence: TGTGCCAGCAGCTTAGCGCTAGAGACAGGGAGTGTTCGTGGCTACACCTTC. This chain connects TRBV7-2 to TRBJ1-2, with 7 bases fitting TRBD1. The CDR3 covers 17 residues. Germline V gene sequence: CDR1 SGHTA, CDR2 FQGNSA. Unmatched junction bases numbered 14, after V lost 0 bases and J lost 7 bases.

CDR3 coding DNA: TGTGCCAGCAGCAACGGCGGTTATGAGCAGTTCTTC. It translates to CASSNGGYEQFF. The genes are TRBV7-3 and TRBJ2-1, with no clear D. Per the germline V gene, CDR1 is SGHTA and CDR2 is FQGTGA. CDR3 size: 12 residues. The V end was cut by 5 bases, the J end by 8 bases, with 10 bases between.

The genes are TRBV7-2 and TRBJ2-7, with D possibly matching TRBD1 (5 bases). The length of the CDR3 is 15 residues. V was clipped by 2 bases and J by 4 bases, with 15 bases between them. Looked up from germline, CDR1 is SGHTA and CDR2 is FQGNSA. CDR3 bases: TGTGCCAGCAGCTTAATCCGGGCAGGGCGGTACGAGCAGTACTTC. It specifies CASSLIRAGRYEQYF.

CDR3 sequence: CATSDWAIGDEQYF. In DNA, the CDR3 is TGTGCCACCAGTGATTGGGCGATCGGGGACGAGCAGTACTTC. The rearrangement uses TRBV24-1 and TRBJ2-7; weak D call: TRBD2 (5 bases). Trimming pared 2 bases from V and 5 bases from J, leaving 12 bases between. The CDR3 has 14 amino acids. Germline CDR1 and CDR2: KGHDR and SFDVKD.

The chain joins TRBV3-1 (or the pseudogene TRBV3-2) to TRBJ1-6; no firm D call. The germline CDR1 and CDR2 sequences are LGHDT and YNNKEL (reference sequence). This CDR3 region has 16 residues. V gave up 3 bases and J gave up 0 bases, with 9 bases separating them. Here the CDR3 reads CASSHPTSSYNSPLHF. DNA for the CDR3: TGTGCCAGCAGCCACCCGACAAGCTCCTATAATTCACCCCTCCACTTT.

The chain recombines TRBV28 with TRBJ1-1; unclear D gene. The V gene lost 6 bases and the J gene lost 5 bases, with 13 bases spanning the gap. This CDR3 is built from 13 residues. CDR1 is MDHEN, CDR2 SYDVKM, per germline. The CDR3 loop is CASRTRPGTEAFF. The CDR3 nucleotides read TGTGCCAGCAGAACAAGGCCGGGTACTGAAGCTTTCTTT.

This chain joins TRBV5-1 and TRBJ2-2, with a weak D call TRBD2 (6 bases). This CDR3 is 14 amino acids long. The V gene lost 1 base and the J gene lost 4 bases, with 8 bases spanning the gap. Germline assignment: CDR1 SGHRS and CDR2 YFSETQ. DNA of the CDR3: TGCGCCAGCAGCTTGCCGGGAGTCACCGGGGAGCTGTTTTTT. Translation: CASSLPGVTGELFF.